Listed here are 20 T cell receptor beta chains from one sample, sequenced in a study of blood T cells in healthy people across ages. Alongside a J-beta primer mix, a sample-barcoded 5' primer served in a second PCR lasting about 7 to 12 cycles. TCRdb re-called the 5' RACE reads with MiXCR, one entry per CDR3 protein. The table includes about 1,400,000 distinct CDR3 sequences, around two fifths detected once. Sequencing was carried out using blood. Receptors originate from a woman under 30 in good health.

This clonotype was counted between two and nine times. The chain links TRBV2 to TRBJ2-7; TRBD1 matches 11 bases. CDR1 and CDR2 (germline): SNHLY, FYNNEI. V lost 9 bases, J lost 4 bases, and 5 bases stayed unmatched. The CDR3 sequence is 13 residues long. The CDR3: CASRTGGLYEQYF. As DNA, the CDR3 is TGTGCCAGTAGGACAGGGGGCCTATACGAGCAGTACTTC.

The rearrangement links TRBV7-2 to TRBJ2-1, with 7 bases fitting TRBD2. V was pared by 7 bases and J by 4 bases, with 7 bases of the junction left unmatched. Per germline, CDR1 SGHTA and CDR2 FQGNSA. This CDR3 spans 14 amino acids. The CDR3 reads CASTGRGRYNEQFF. The CDR3 nucleotides read TGTGCCAGCACCGGTCGCGGGAGATACAATGAGCAGTTCTTC.

This rearrangement joins TRBV2 to TRBJ1-5; 9 bases fit TRBD1. Trimming removed 4 bases from V and 4 bases from J; junction bases left unmatched: 8. The CDR3 consists of 16 residues. CDR1 SNHLY and CDR2 FYNNEI come from the germline V gene. CDR3 coding DNA: TGTGCCAGCAGTGGGACCGGGACAGGGATTAATCAGCCCCAGCATTTT. Protein: CASSGTGTGINQPQHF.

V usage is TRBV2 and J usage is TRBJ2-3, with 13 bases lining up with TRBD2. The germline CDR1 and CDR2 sequences are SNHLY and FYNNEI. Trimming at V came to 6 bases and at J to 3 bases, leaving 3 bases not matched to a gene. This CDR3 spans 15 amino acids. CDR3 DNA sequence: TGTGCCAGCAGACAGGGACTAGCGGGGACAGATACGCAGTATTTT. This gives the protein CASRQGLAGTDTQYF.

This clonotype was observed a handful of times. The genes are TRBV7-2 and TRBJ2-7, with D possibly matching TRBD2 (5 bases). V lost 3 bases to trimming and J lost 4 bases, with 13 bases between them. The CDR3 is 14 residues long. CDR1 SGHTA and CDR2 FQGNSA come from the germline V gene. CDR3 loop: CASSFSRVLYEQYF. CDR3 sequence (DNA): TGTGCCAGCAGCTTTTCGCGGGTGTTGTACGAGCAGTACTTC.

The rearrangement uses TRBV10-3 and TRBJ2-7; D not certain. CDR3 length: 14 residues. Trimming took off 4 bases at V and 2 bases at J, with 12 bases between the two ends. The V gene's germline CDR1 is ENHRY and CDR2 SYGVKD. CDR3 sequence reads: CAISAWDRPYEQYF. The CDR3 nucleotides are TGTGCCATCAGTGCATGGGATCGTCCCTACGAGCAGTACTTC.

This clonotype was counted between two and nine times. The J gene is TRBJ1-2, the V gene TRBV29-1; unclear D gene. Germline V gene sequence: CDR1 SQVTM, CDR2 ANQGSEA. This CDR3 comprises 14 residues. Trimming cost V 7 bases and J 3 bases, with 18 bases left between them. This chain's CDR3 is CSGFPLGRDYGYTF. The DNA of the CDR3 is TGCAGCGGATTCCCGTTGGGGAGGGACTATGGCTACACCTTC.

The sample holds a few counts of this clonotype. J is TRBJ1-2 and V is TRBV4-1; D is uncertain. CDR1 is MGHRA, CDR2 YSYEKL, per germline. V was trimmed by 2 bases and J by 4 bases, leaving 8 bases between them. The length of the CDR3 is 13 residues. The CDR3 here is CASSQSLIYGYTF. The DNA of the CDR3 is TGCGCCAGCAGCCAATCGCTAATCTATGGCTACACCTTC.

This clonotype was picked up many times. The chain uses TRBV7-9 and TRBJ2-1; TRBD2 matches 7 bases. Looked up from germline, CDR1 is SEHNR and CDR2 is FQNEAQ (reference sequence). The CDR3 runs to 16 residues. V was clipped by 1 base and J by 1 base; unmatched bases: 4. CDR3 loop: CASSLVGGGSYNEQFF. The CDR3 DNA follows: TGTGCCAGCAGCTTAGTCGGGGGAGGGTCCTACAATGAGCAGTTCTTC.

The sample holds a few counts of this clonotype. Here the CDR3 DNA reads TGTGCCATCAGCGGACTAGCGGAAACAGATACGCAGTATTTT. It translates to CAISGLAETDTQYF. The V call is TRBV10-3, the J call TRBJ2-3, with 10 nucleotides matching TRBD2. CDR3 length: 14 residues. Germline CDR1 is ENHRY and CDR2 is SYGVKD. V lost 6 bases, J lost 3 bases, and 3 bases stayed unmatched.

This clonotype has just one count. This CDR3 reads CSARHTGATGELFF. CDR3 bases: TGCAGTGCTAGACATACAGGGGCCACCGGGGAGCTGTTTTTT. The genes are TRBV20-1 and TRBJ2-2, with 7 bases lining up with TRBD1. CDR1 is DFQATT, CDR2 SNEGSKA, per germline (reference sequence). Trimming cost V 2 bases and J 4 bases; bases outside gene matches: 4. This CDR3 has 14 residues.

This clonotype has just a few counts. The J gene is TRBJ1-2, the V gene TRBV12-3 or TRBV12-4; a possible D gene is TRBD1 (5 bases). Trimming stripped 5 bases from V and 4 bases from J, with 14 bases between. CDR3 length: 14 amino acids. CDR3 coding DNA: TGTGCCAGCAGTCCAGGGAGTCGAGGCTATGGCTACACCTTC. Its protein is CASSPGSRGYGYTF.

This clonotype came up a few times. The chain recombines TRBV9 with TRBJ1-6; 7 bases match TRBD1. CDR3 length: 15 amino acids. CDR1 is SGDLS, CDR2 YYNGEE, per germline. After removal of 3 bases from V and 7 bases from J, the junction contained 7 bases not matched to a gene. The CDR3 spells CASSARQGQNSPLHF. CDR3 nucleotides: TGTGCCAGCAGCGCTCGACAGGGACAGAATTCACCCCTCCACTTT.

V gene TRBV3-1 combines with J gene TRBJ1-5; tentative D call: TRBD1 (5 bases). The CDR3 is 17 residues long. V was trimmed by 3 bases and J by 0 bases, leaving 15 bases between them. Germline-derived CDR1 and CDR2 are LGHDT and YNNKEL (reference sequence). The CDR3 region is CASSQTSGTISNQPQHF. The DNA of the CDR3 is TGTGCCAGCAGCCAGACGTCGGGGACGATTAGCAATCAGCCCCAGCATTTT.

The gene calls are TRBV5-1 and TRBJ1-1; maybe TRBD1 (6 bases). The CDR3 extends over 12 amino acids. Trimming took 3 bases from V and 11 from J, leaving 14 bases between them. Germline CDR1 reads SGHRS; CDR2 reads YFSETQ. CDR3 sequence reads: CASSSYREGAFF. The CDR3 DNA reads as TGCGCCAGCAGCTCCTACAGGGAGGGTGCTTTCTTT.

This clonotype came up a few times. The rearrangement joins TRBV10-3 to TRBJ2-5; TRBD1 matches 9 bases. The CDR3 loop spans 14 amino acids. Germline V CDR1 and CDR2: ENHRY, SYGVKD. V shed 5 bases, J shed 4 bases, and the junction held 5 bases outside the gene matches. This chain's CDR3 is CAISSQQGAETQYF. The CDR3 region has the DNA TGTGCCATCAGTTCCCAACAGGGGGCAGAGACCCAGTACTTC.

This clonotype was seen just once. V gene TRBV6-5 combines with J gene TRBJ2-7; 9 nucleotides match TRBD1. The ends lost 5 bases at V and 5 bases at J; junction bases unmatched: 4. Germline V gene sequence: CDR1 MNHEY, CDR2 SVGAGI. This CDR3 has 13 residues. CDR3 DNA sequence: TGTGCCAGCAGTACGGGACAGGGAAACGAGCAGTACTTC. The encoded protein is CASSTGQGNEQYF.

V and J are TRBV9 and TRBJ1-6, with 7 bases aligning to TRBD1. This CDR3 is 14 amino acids long. Germline CDR1 reads SGDLS; CDR2 reads YYNGEE. Losses at the gene ends were 6 bases for V and 5 bases for J; bases not matched to a gene: 5. CDR3 bases: TGTGCCAGCAACCGGGACAGCGATAATTCACCCCTCCACTTT. Protein: CASNRDSDNSPLHF. Full variable domain (missing parts from reference TRBV9 and TRBJ1-6): DSGVTQTPKHLITATGQRVTLRCSPRSGDLSVYWYQQSLDQGLQFLIQYYNGEERAKGNILERFSAQQFPDLHSELNLSSLELGDSALYFCASNRDSDNSPLHFGNGTRLTVT.

The rearrangement joins TRBV7-2 to TRBJ2-1; 9 bases line up with TRBD2. Germline trimming cut 6 bases from V and 4 bases from J; bases unmatched to any gene: 4. In germline, CDR1 is SGHTA, CDR2 FQGNSA. CDR3 length: 14 amino acids. The CDR3 reads CASRRGGAYNEQFF. CDR3 nucleotides: TGTGCCAGCAGGCGCGGGGGGGCTTACAATGAGCAGTTCTTC.

The V and J genes are TRBV5-1 and TRBJ2-5; TRBD2 agrees at 7 bases. V shed 3 bases and J 3 bases; nucleotides not matched to a gene: 8. CDR1 is SGHRS and CDR2 is YFSETQ in the germline V gene. CDR3 length equals 15 residues. The CDR3 DNA sequence: TGCGCCAGCAGCTCGGGGGGACCCGGAGAAGAGACCCAGTACTTC. It codes for CASSSGGPGEETQYF.